Listed here are 6 T cell receptor beta chains from one sample, sequenced in a study of OX40 agonist ivuxolimab in advanced cancers. Profiled with immunoSEQ multiplex PCR; TCRdb holds only in-frame clones, not every one. The sample gives 79,000 or so clones, 75% to 95% of which show up once; under 2% is in the top ten. Sequences were derived from CD4+ or CD8+ T cells sorted from blood, sampled in a trial of the OX40 agonist ivuxolimab. These receptors all come from an adult with an advanced solid tumor such as melanoma, head and neck, liver or kidney cancer.

This chain connects TRBV19 to TRBJ2-5, with TRBD2 identical over 10 bases. V lost 6 bases, J lost 4 bases, and 2 bases stayed unmatched. CDR1 and CDR2 (germline): LNHDA, SQIVND (reference sequence). The CDR3 consists of 13 residues. This CDR3 is CASRAGGGETQYF. CDR3 DNA sequence: TGTGCCAGTAGAGCGGGAGGGGGAGAGACCCAGTACTTC.

This sequence joins TRBV20-1 and TRBJ1-1; D not certain. Per the germline V gene, CDR1 is DFQATT and CDR2 is SNEGSKA (reference sequence). V lost 2 bases to trimming and J lost 11 bases, with 12 bases between them. The CDR3 consists of 11 residues. The CDR3 reads CSARLAVRAFF. The CDR3 region has the DNA TGCAGTGCTAGACTCGCCGTCCGGGCTTTCTTT.

The CDR3 DNA is TGTGCCAGCAGCTGGGGACAGTTCAATCAGCCCCAGCATTTT. It translates to CASSWGQFNQPQHF. The chain has TRBV5-4 and TRBJ1-5, with TRBD1 identical over 7 bases. Trimming cost V 3 bases and J 3 bases; bases outside gene matches: 3. The CDR3 extends over 14 amino acids. Germline CDR1 reads SGHNT; CDR2 reads YYREEE (reference sequence).

The chain is built from TRBV4-3 and TRBJ2-3; TRBD2 matches 11 bases. Unmatched junction bases numbered 3, after V lost 4 bases and J lost 3 bases. The length of the CDR3 is 15 residues. CDR1 is LGHNA and CDR2 is YSLEER in the germline V gene. This CDR3 is CASSLLAGGTDTQYF. In nucleotides, the CDR3 is TGCGCCAGCAGCCTCCTAGCGGGAGGTACAGATACGCAGTATTTT.

The chain joins TRBV5-6 to TRBJ2-5, with no clear D. V lost 2 bases to trimming and J lost 2 bases, with 7 bases between them. The length of the CDR3 is 13 residues. Germline V gene sequence: CDR1 SGHDT, CDR2 YYEEEE. CDR3 coding DNA: TGTGCCAGCAGCTTCGGGTGGCAAGAGACCCAGTACTTC. Residues: CASSFGWQETQYF.

V usage is TRBV4-3 and J usage is TRBJ2-3, with 9 bases fitting TRBD1. Trimming at V came to 2 bases and at J to 2 bases, leaving 5 bases not matched to a gene. The CDR3 length is 16 residues. Looked up from germline, CDR1 is LGHNA and CDR2 is YSLEER. DNA of the CDR3: TGCGCCAGCAGCCAAACCGGGACAGGGCCCACAGATACGCAGTATTTT. Its translation: CASSQTGTGPTDTQYF.